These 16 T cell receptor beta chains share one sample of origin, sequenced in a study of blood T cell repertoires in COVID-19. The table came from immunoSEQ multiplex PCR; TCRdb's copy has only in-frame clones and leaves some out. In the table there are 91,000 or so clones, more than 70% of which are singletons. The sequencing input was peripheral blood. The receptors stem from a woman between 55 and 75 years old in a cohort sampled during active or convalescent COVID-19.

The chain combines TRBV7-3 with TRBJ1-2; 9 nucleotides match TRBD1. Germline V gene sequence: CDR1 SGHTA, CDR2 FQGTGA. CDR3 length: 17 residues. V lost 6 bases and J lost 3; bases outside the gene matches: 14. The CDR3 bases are TGTGCCAGCAGGGAGGGACAGGGCTTAAGTATCTACTATGGCTACACCTTC. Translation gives CASREGQGLSIYYGYTF.

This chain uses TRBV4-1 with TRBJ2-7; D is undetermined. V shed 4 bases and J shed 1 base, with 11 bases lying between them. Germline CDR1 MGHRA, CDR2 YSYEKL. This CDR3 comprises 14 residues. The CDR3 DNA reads TGCGCCAGCAGCCCCCATCTCGCGTCCTACGAGCAGTACTTC. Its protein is CASSPHLASYEQYF.

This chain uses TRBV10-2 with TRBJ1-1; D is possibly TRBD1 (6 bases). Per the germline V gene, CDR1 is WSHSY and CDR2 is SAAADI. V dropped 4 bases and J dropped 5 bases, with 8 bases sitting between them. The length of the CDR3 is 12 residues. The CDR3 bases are TGCGCCAGCAGTGTGAGGGGGACTGAAGCTTTCTTT. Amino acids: CASSVRGTEAFF.

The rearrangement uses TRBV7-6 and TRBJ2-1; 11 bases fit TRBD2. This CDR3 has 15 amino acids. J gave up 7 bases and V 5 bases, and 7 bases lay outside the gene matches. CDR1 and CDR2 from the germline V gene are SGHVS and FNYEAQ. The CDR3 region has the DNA TGTGCCAGCAGCCGTATACTAGCGGGAGAAAATGAGCAGTTCTTC. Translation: CASSRILAGENEQFF.

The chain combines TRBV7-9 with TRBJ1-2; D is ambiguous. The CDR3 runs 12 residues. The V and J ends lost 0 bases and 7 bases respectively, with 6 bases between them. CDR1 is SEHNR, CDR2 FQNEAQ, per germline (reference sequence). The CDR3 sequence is CASSLARSGYTF. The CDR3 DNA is TGTGCCAGCAGCTTAGCCAGGTCTGGCTACACCTTC.

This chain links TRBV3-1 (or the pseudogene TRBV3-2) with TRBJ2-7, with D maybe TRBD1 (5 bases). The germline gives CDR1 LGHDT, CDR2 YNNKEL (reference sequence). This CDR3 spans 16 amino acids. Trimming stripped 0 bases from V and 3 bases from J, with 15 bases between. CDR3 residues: CASSQEGQLPFYEQYF. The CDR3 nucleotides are TGTGCCAGCAGCCAAGAGGGGCAGCTACCCTTCTACGAGCAGTACTTC.

The CDR3 here is CASSLVNQGIRTEAFF. CDR3 sequence (DNA): TGCGCCAGCAGCTTGGTTAACCAGGGGATTAGAACTGAAGCTTTCTTT. The V and J genes are TRBV5-1 and TRBJ1-1, with D perhaps matching TRBD1 (6 bases). The CDR3 loop spans 16 amino acids. From germline, CDR1 is SGHRS and CDR2 YFSETQ. The V end was cut by 0 bases, the J end by 5 bases, with 17 bases between.

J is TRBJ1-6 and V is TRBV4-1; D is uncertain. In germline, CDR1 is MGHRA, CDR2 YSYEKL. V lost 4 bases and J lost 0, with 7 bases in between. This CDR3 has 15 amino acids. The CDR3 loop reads CASSLLSSYNSPLHF. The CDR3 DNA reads TGCGCCAGCAGCCTACTTAGCTCCTATAATTCACCCCTCCACTTT.

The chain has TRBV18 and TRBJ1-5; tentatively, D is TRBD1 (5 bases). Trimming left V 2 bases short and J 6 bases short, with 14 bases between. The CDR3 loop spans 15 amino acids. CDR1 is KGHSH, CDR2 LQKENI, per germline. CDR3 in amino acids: CASSPEQGRTQPQHF. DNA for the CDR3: TGTGCCAGCTCACCAGAGCAGGGAAGAACTCAGCCCCAGCATTTT.

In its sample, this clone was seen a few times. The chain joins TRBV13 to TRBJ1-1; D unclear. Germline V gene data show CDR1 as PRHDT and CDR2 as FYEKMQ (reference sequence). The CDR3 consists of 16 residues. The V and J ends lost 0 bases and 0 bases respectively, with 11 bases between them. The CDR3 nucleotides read TGTGCCAGCAGCTTAGGCGAGCGGGGAGTGAACACTGAAGCTTTCTTT. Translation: CASSLGERGVNTEAFF.

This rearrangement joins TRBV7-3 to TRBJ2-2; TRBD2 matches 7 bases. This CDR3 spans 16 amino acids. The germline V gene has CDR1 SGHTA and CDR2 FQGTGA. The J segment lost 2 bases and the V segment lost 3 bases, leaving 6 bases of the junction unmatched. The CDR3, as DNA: TGTGCCAGCAGCTTCCCACTAGCGCAAAACACCGGGGAGCTGTTTTTT. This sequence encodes CASSFPLAQNTGELFF.

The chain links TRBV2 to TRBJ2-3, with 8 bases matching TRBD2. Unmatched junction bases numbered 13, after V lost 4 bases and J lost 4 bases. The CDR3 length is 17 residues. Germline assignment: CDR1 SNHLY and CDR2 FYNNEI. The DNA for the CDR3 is TGTGCCAGCAGTGCCCCGGCGGGAGGTGGTATATCAGATACGCAGTATTTT. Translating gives CASSAPAGGGISDTQYF.

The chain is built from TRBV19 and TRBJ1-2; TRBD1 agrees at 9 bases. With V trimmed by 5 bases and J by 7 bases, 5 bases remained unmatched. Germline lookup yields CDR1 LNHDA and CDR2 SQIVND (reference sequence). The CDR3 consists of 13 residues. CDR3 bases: TGTGCCAGTAGTGGGGACAGGGTGAGTGGCTACACCTTC. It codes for CASSGDRVSGYTF.

The CDR3 is CASSRRDRGFGEQYF. CDR3 nucleotides: TGTGCCAGCAGTCGCCGGGACAGGGGTTTTGGGGAGCAGTACTTC. J is TRBJ2-7 and V is TRBV6-5; 10 bases match TRBD1. Germline V gene lookup returns CDR1 MNHEY and CDR2 SVGAGI. The junction had 11 bases not matched to a gene; V was cut back by 5 bases and J by 7 bases. The CDR3 covers 15 residues.

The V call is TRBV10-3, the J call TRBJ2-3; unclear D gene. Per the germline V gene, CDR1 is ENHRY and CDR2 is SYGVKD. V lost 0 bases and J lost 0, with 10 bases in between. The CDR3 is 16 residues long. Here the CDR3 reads CAISESLGRSTDTQYF. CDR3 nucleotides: TGTGCCATCAGTGAGTCGCTAGGCCGAAGCACAGATACGCAGTATTTT.

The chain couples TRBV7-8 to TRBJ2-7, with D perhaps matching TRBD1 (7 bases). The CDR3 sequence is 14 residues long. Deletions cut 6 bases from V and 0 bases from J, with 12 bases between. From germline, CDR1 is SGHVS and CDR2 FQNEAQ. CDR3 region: CASSTGEASYEQYF. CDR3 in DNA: TGTGCCAGCAGTACAGGGGAGGCCTCCTACGAGCAGTACTTC.